The source of this T cell receptor beta chain is a study of OX40 agonist ivuxolimab in advanced cancers. General study findings and limits: There was clonal expansion of CD4+ and CD8+ blood T cells by week 6 at 0.1 to 3.0 mg/kg.

The repertoire was sequenced with immunoSEQ multiplex PCR; TCRdb's copy has only in-frame clones and lacks some. The data contain around 50,000 clones, approximately 90% of them singletons. This clone was detected a few times. Its antigen remains unidentified. The CDR3 is 14 residues long. In germline, CDR1 is LNHDA, CDR2 SQIVND (reference sequence). V lost 5 bases and J 6 bases, leaving 16 bases between the germline ends. Source: CD4+ or CD8+ T cells sorted from blood, taken in a trial of the OX40 agonist ivuxolimab. The clonotype originates from an adult with an advanced solid tumor such as melanoma, head and neck, liver or kidney cancer. The rearrangement uses TRBV19 and TRBJ1-2, with D possibly matching TRBD1 (5 bases). The CDR3 nucleotides are TGTGCCAGTAGTTGGTTCGGGGGAAGTGATGGCTACACCTTC. Translation gives CASSWFGGSDGYTF.